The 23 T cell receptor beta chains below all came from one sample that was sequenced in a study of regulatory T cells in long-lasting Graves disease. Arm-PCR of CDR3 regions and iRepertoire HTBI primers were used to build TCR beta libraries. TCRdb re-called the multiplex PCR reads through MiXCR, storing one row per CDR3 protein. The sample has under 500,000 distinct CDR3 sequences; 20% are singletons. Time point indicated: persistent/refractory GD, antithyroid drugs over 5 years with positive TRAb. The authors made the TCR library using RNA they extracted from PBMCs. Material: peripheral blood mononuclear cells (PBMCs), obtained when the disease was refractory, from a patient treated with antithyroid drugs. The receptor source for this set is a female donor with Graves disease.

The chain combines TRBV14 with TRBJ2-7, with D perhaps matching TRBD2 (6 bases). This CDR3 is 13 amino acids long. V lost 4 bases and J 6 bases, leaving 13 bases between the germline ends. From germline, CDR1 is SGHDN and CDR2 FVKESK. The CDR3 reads CASSRDFWSEQYF. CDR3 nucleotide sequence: TGTGCCAGCAGCCGGGACTTCTGGAGCGAGCAGTACTTC. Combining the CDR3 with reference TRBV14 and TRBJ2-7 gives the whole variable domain EAGVTQFPSHSVIEKGQTVTLRCDPISGHDNLYWYRRVMGKEIKFLLHFVKESKQDESGMPNNRFLAERTGGTYSTLKVQPAELEDSGVYFCASSRDFWSEQYFGPGTRLTVT.

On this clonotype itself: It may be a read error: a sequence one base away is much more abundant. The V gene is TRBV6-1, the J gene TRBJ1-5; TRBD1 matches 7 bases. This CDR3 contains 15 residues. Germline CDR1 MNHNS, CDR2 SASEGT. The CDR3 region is CASREVDRSNQPQHF. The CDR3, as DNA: TGTGCCAGCAGAGAAGTGGACAGGTCCAATCAGCCCCAGCATTTT.

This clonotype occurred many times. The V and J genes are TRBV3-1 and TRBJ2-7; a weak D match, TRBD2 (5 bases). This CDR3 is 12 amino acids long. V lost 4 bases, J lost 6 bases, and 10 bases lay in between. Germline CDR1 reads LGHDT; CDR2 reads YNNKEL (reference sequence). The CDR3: CASSRLSGEQYF. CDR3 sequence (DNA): TGTGCCAGCAGCCGGTTGAGCGGCGAGCAGTACTTC.

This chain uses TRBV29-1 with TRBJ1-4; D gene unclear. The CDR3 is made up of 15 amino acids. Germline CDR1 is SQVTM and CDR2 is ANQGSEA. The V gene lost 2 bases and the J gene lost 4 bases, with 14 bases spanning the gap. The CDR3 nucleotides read TGCAGCGTTGAAACCGTAACAGCTATTAATGAAAAACTGTTTTTT. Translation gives CSVETVTAINEKLFF.

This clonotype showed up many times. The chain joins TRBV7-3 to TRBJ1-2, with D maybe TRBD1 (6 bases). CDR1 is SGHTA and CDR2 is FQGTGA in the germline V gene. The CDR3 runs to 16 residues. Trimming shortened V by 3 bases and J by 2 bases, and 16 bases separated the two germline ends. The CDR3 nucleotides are TGTGCCAGCAGCTTTCGGACAGCCCTAGGGAACTATGGCTACACCTTC. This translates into CASSFRTALGNYGYTF.

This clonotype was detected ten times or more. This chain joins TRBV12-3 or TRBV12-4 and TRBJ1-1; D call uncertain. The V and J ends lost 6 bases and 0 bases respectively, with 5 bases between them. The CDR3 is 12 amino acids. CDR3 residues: CASSQMNTEAFF. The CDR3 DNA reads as TGTGCCAGCAGCCAAATGAACACTGAAGCTTTCTTT.

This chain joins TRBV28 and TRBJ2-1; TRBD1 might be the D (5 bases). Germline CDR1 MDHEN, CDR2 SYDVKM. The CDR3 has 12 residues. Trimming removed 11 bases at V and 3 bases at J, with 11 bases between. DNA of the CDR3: TGTGCCTCCGCAGGGAACTACAATGAGCAGTTCTTC. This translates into CASAGNYNEQFF.

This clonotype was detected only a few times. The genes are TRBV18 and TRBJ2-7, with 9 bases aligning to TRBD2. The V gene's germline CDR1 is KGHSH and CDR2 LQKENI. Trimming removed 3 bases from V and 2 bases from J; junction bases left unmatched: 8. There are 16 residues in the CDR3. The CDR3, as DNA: TGTGCCAGCTCACCGAAGGGACTAGCTGTCACCTACGAGCAGTACTTC. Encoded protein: CASSPKGLAVTYEQYF.

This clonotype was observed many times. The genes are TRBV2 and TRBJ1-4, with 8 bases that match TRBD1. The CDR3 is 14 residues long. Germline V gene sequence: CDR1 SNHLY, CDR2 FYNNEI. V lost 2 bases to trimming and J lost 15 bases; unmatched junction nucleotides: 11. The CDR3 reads CASSESPRGLEVFF. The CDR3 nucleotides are TGTGCCAGCAGTGAAAGTCCCAGGGGGCTCGAGGTGTTTTTT.

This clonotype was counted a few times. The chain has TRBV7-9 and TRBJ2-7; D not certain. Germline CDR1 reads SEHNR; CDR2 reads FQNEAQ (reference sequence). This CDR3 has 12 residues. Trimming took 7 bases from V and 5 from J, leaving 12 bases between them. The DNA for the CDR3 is TGTGCCAGCACCGACACTCCCAACGAGCAGTACTTC. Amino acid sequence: CASTDTPNEQYF.

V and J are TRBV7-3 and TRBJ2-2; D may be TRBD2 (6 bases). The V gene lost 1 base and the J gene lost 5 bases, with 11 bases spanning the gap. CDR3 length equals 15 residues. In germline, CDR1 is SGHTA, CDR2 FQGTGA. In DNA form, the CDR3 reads TGTGCCAGCAGCTTAAATCGGGGGAGTACCGGGGAGCTGTTTTTT. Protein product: CASSLNRGSTGELFF.

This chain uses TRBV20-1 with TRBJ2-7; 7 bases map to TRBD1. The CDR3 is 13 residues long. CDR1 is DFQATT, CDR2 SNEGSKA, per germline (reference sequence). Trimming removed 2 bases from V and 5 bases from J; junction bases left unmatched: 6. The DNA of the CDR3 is TGCAGTGCTAGACGGTCAGGGGGACACGAGCAGTACTTC. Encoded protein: CSARRSGGHEQYF.

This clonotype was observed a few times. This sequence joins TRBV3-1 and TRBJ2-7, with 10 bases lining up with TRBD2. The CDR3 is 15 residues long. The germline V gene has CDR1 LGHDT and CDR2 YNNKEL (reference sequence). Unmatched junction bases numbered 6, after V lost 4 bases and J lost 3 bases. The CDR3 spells CASSPGLAEGYEQYF. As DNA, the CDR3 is TGTGCCAGCAGCCCCGGACTAGCGGAAGGCTACGAGCAGTACTTC.

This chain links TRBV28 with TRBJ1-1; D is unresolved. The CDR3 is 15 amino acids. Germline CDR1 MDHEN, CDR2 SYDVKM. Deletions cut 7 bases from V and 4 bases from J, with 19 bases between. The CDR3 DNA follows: TGTGCCAGCATCATATCTATGGGGTTGTCCACTGAAGCTTTCTTT. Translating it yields CASIISMGLSTEAFF.

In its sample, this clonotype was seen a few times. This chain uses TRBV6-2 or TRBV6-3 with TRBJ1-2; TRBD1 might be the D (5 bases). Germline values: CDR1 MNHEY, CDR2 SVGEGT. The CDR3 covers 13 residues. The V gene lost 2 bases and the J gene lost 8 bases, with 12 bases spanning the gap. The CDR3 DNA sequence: TGTGCCAGCAGTTACATCCGGGGCTCGGGCTACACCTTC. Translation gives CASSYIRGSGYTF.

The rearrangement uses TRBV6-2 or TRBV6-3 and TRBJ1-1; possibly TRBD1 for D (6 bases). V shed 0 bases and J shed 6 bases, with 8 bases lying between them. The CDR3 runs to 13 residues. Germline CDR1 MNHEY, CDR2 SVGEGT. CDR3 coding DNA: TGTGCCAGCAGTTACTCTGGACAGCCTGAAGCTTTCTTT. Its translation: CASSYSGQPEAFF.

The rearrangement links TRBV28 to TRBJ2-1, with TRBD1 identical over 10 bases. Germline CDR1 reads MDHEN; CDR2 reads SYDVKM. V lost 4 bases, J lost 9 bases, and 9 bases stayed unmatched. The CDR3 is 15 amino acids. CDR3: CASSCRTGGSIEQFF. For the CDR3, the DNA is TGTGCCAGCAGTTGTCGGACAGGGGGATCGATTGAGCAGTTCTTC.

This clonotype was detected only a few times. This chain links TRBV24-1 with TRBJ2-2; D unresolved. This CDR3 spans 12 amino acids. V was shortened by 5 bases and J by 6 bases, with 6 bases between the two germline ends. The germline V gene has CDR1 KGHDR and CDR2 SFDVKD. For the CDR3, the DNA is TGTGCCACCAGTGCTCGCGCCGGGGAGCTGTTTTTT. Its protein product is CATSARAGELFF.

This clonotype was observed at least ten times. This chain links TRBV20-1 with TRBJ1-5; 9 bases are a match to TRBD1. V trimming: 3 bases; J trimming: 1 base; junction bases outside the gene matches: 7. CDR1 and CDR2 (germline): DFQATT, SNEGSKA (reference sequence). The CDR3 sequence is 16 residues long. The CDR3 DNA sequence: TGCAGTGCTAGGCCCTCGGACAGGGGAAGCAATCAGCCCCAGCATTTT. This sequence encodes CSARPSDRGSNQPQHF.

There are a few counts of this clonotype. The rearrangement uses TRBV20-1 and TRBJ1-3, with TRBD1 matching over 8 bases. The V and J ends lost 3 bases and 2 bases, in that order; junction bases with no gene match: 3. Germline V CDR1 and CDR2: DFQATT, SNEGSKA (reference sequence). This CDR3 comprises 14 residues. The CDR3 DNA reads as TGCAGTGCTAGGACAGGGGCTACTGGAAACACCATATATTTT. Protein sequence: CSARTGATGNTIYF.

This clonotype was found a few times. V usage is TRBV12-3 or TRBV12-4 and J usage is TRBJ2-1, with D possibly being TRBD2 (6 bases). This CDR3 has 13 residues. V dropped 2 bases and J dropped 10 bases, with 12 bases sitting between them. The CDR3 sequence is CASSLTSPKEQFF. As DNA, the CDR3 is TGTGCCAGCAGTTTAACTAGCCCTAAAGAGCAGTTCTTC.

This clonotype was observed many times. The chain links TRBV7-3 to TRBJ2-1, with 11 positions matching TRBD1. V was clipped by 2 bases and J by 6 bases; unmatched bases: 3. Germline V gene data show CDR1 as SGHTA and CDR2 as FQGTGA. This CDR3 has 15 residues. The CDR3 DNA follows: TGTGCCAGCAGCTTAGGGACAGGGGGGGCCAATGAGCAGTTCTTC. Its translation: CASSLGTGGANEQFF. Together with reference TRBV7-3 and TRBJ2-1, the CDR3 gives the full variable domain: GAGVSQTPSNKVTEKGKYVELRCDPISGHTALYWYRQSLGQGPEFLIYFQGTGAADDSGLPNDRFFAVRPEGSVSTLKIQRTERGDSAVYLCASSLGTGGANEQFFGPGTRLTVL.

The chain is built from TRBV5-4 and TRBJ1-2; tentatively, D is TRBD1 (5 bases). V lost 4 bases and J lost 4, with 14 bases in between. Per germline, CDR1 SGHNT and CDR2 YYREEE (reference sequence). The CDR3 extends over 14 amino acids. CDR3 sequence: CASSLRGGSYGYTF. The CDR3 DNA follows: TGTGCCAGCAGCCTGCGGGGGGGAAGCTATGGCTACACCTTC.